The 6 T cell receptor beta chains listed next were all sequenced from one sample in a study of CD8+ T cells in alopecia areata. Sequencing templates came from extracted RNA that was reverse transcribed into cDNA. The table came from immunoSEQ multiplex PCR; TCRdb's copy has only in-frame clones and leaves some out. The sample includes some 170,000 clones, approximately 53% of them seen just once. Treatment described: oral pan-JAK inhibitor, 5-10 mg twice daily. The source was CD8+ T cells sorted from blood, collected at week 24, from a patient treated with tofacitinib. These receptors were collected from a human donor with alopecia areata.

The rearrangement joins TRBV6-5 to TRBJ1-2, with 7 bases lining up with TRBD1. There are 13 residues in the CDR3. Germline-derived CDR1 and CDR2 are MNHEY and SVGAGI. With 5 bases clipped from V and 7 bases from J, the junction kept 7 bases outside the gene matches. The CDR3 DNA reads TGTGCCAGCAGTACTACAGGGGATCCTGGCTACACCTTC. Translation: CASSTTGDPGYTF.

This clone was recorded only once. The chain links TRBV11-2 to TRBJ2-2, with 12 bases aligning to TRBD2. This CDR3 region has 16 residues. The V and J ends lost 5 bases and 3 bases, in that order; junction bases with no gene match: 4. Germline CDR1 is SGHAT and CDR2 is FQNNGV. In DNA form, the CDR3 reads TGTGCCAGCAGCCCCCGACTAGCGGGGGACACCGGGGAGCTGTTTTTT. This encodes CASSPRLAGDTGELFF.

There are a few counts of this clone. V is TRBV21-1 and J is TRBJ2-5; the table's D call, TRBD2, has no DNA check behind it. TRBV21-1 is an annotated pseudogene. The CDR3 runs to 13 residues. CDR3 in amino acids: CASRITWRETQYF. CDR3 bases: TGTGCCAGCAGAATCACCTGGCGGGAGACCCAGTACTTC.

This chain connects TRBV19 to TRBJ1-1; D may be TRBD1 (5 bases). V was trimmed by 8 bases and J by 8 bases, leaving 21 bases between them. The CDR3 is 14 residues long. CDR1 and CDR2 from the germline V gene are LNHDA and SQIVND (reference sequence). The CDR3 nucleotides read TGTGCCAGTCGCCACCCTCGGTTTCCAGGGGAAGCTTTCTTT. Protein: CASRHPRFPGEAFF.

The rearrangement links TRBV7-8 to TRBJ1-2; 7 bases map to TRBD1. Germline-derived CDR1 and CDR2 are SGHVS and FQNEAQ. This CDR3 contains 14 residues. Trimming at V came to 5 bases and at J to 8 bases, leaving 11 bases not matched to a gene. The CDR3 sequence is CASSLEKGATGYTF. CDR3 nucleotides: TGTGCCAGCAGCCTGGAGAAGGGGGCAACCGGCTACACCTTC.

The chain links TRBV25-1 to TRBJ2-1; D not resolved. The length of the CDR3 is 12 residues. Looked up from germline, CDR1 is MGHDK and CDR2 is SYGVNS. The V end was cut by 4 bases, the J end by 4 bases, with 5 bases between. The CDR3 sequence: CASSVNYNEQFF. The CDR3, as DNA: TGTGCCAGCAGTGTGAATTACAATGAGCAGTTCTTC. Full variable domain (missing parts from reference TRBV25-1 and TRBJ2-1): EADIYQTPRYLVIGTGKKITLECSQTMGHDKMYWYQQDPGMELHLIHYSYGVNSTEKGDLSSESTVSRIRTEHFPLTLESARPSHTSQYLCASSVNYNEQFFGPGTRLTVL.